A single TCR beta chain is shown here with its context. The antigen remains unidentified. Germline V lookup: CDR1 SEHNR, CDR2 FQNEAQ (reference sequence). The CDR3 consists of 15 residues. The V end was cut by 4 bases, the J end by 10 bases, with 20 bases between. TCRdb independently ran MiXCR on the 5' RACE reads; one entry per CDR3 protein. The sample shows some 350,000 distinct CDR3 sequences, more than 8.5% of them seen only once. The data stem from a study of T cells after yellow fever vaccination. Study-level results: Reappearance after the booster was seen for most primary-vaccination clones, at 96% CD4 and around 90% CD8. The CD4 and CD8 compartments had a small share of their clonotypes in common.

Sequenced material: PBMCs, taken on the day of the first yellow fever vaccination. This clonotype was obtained from a man aged 18 to 35 who received the YFV17D yellow fever vaccine. The genes are TRBV7-9 and TRBJ2-1; a weak D match, TRBD1 (6 bases). The DNA for the CDR3 is TGTGCCAGCAGCTCGACAGGACGGCCCGAAGGGGAGCAGTTCTTC. It translates to CASSSTGRPEGEQFF.